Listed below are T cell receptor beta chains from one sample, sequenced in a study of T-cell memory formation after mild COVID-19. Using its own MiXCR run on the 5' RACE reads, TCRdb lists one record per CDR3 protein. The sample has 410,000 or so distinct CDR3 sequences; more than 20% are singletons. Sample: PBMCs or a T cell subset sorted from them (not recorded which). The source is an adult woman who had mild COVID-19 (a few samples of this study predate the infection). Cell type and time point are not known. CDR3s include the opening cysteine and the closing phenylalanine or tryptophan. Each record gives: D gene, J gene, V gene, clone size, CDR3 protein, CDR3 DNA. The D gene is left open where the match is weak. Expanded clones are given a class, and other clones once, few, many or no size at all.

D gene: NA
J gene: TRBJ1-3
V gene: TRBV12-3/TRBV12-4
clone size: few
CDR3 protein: CASSSHSDGASGTIYF
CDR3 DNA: TGTGCCAGCAGTTCTCATTCGGACGGCGCTTCGGGCACCATATATTTT

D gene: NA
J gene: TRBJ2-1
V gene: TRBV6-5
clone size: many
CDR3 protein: CASSYGGVKQFF
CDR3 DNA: TGTGCCAGCAGTTACGGTGGGGTTAAGCAGTTCTTC

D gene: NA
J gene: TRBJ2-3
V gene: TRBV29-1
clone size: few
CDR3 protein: CSAEYGRGTDTQYF
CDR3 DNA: TGCAGCGCCGAGTACGGGCGGGGTACAGATACGCAGTATTTT

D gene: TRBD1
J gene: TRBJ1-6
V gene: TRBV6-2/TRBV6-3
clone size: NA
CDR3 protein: CASSAETGYSPLHF
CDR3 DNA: TGTGCCAGCAGTGCCGAGACAGGGTATTCACCCCTCCACTTT

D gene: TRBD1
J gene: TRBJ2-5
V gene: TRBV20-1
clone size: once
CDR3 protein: CSATTGGGSQETQYF
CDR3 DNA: TGCAGTGCCACGACAGGGGGCGGGAGCCAAGAGACCCAGTACTTC

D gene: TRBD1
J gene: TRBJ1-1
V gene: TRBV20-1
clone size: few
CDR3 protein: CSARDLRMTGGANTEAFF
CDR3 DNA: TGCAGTGCTAGAGACCTGAGGATGACAGGGGGAGCGAACACTGAAGCTTTCTTT

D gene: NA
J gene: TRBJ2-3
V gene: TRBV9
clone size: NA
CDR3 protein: CASSVAAPDTQYF
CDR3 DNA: TGTGCCAGCAGCGTAGCGGCCCCAGATACGCAGTATTTT

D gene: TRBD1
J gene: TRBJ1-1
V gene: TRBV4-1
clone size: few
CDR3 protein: CASSQATGAITEAFF
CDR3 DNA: TGCGCCAGCAGCCAGGCTACAGGGGCGATCACTGAAGCTTTCTTT

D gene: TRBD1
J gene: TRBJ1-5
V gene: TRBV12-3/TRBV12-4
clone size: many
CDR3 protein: CASSRTGDSNQPQHF
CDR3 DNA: TGTGCCAGCAGCCGGACAGGAGATAGCAATCAGCCCCAGCATTTT

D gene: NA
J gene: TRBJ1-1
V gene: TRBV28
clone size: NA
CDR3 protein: CASSLYRGHSEAFF
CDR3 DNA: TGTGCCAGCAGTTTATATCGGGGGCATAGTGAAGCTTTCTTT

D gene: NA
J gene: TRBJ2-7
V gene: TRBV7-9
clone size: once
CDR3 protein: CASSLAPGTVVQQYF
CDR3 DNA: TGTGCCAGCAGCTTAGCACCCGGGACCGTCGTTCAGCAGTACTTC

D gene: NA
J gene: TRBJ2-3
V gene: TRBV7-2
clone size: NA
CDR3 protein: CASSFGGFTDTQYF
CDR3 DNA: TGTGCCAGCAGCTTTGGCGGGTTTACAGATACGCAGTATTTT

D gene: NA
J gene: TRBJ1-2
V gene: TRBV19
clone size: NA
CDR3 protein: CASSITGNYGYTF
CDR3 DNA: TGTGCCAGTAGTATCACCGGGAACTATGGCTACACCTTC

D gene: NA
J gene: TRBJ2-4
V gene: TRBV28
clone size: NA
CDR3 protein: CASSLIGGKNIQYF
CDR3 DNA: TGTGCCAGCAGTTTAATTGGGGGGAAGAACATTCAGTACTTC

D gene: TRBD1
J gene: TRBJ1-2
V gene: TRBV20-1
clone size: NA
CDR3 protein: CSNAPSYRGRRNYGYTF
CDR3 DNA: TGCAGTAACGCCCCCTCTTACAGGGGGCGCAGAAACTATGGCTACACCTTC

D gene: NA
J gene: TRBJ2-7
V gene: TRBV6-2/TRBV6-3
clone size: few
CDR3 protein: CASSGRRDRGDEQYF
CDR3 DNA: TGTGCCAGCAGCGGACGCCGGGACCGTGGGGACGAGCAGTACTTC

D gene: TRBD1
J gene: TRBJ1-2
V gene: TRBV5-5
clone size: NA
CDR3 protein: CASSLSGTGGDYGYTF
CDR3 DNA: TGTGCCAGCAGCTTGTCCGGGACAGGGGGCGACTATGGCTACACCTTC

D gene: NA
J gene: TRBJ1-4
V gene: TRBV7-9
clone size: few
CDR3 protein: CASGRWVGTNEKLFF
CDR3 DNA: TGTGCCAGCGGAAGATGGGTAGGAACTAATGAAAAACTGTTTTTT

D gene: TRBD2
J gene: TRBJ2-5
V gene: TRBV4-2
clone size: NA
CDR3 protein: CASSQDRTSGRETQYF
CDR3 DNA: TGTGCCAGCAGCCAAGATAGGACTAGCGGGAGAGAGACCCAGTACTTC

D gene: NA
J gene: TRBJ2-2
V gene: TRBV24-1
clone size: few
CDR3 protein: CATSEHAGTGELFF
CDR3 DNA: TGTGCCACCAGTGAGCATGCCGGGACAGGGGAGCTGTTTTTT

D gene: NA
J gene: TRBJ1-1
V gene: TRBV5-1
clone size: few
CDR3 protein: CASSLGNGDTEAFF
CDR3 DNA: TGCGCCAGCAGCTTGGGAAATGGGGACACTGAAGCTTTCTTT

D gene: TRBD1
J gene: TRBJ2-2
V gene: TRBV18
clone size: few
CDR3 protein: CASSPKTGKTGELFF
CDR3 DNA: TGTGCCAGCTCACCTAAGACAGGGAAAACCGGGGAGCTGTTTTTT

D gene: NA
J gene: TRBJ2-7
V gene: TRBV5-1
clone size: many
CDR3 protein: CASSFQGGYEQYF
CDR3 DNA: TGCGCCAGCAGCTTTCAGGGAGGCTACGAGCAGTACTTC

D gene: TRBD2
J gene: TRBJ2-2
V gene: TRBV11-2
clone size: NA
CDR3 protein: CASRAGGRRELFF
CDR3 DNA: TGTGCCAGCAGGGCGGGAGGAAGGCGGGAGCTGTTTTTT

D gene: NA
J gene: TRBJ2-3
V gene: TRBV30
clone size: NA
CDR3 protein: CAWRGLGADTQYF
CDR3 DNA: TGTGCCTGGAGGGGTCTTGGGGCAGATACGCAGTATTTT

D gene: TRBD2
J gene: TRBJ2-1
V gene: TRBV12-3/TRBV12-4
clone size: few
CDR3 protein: CASSATSVYNEQFF
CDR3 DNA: TGTGCCAGCAGTGCGACTAGCGTGTACAATGAGCAGTTCTTC

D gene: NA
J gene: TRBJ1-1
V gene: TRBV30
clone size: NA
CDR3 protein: CAWSMQYEAFF
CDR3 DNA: TGTGCCTGGAGTATGCAGTATGAAGCTTTCTTT

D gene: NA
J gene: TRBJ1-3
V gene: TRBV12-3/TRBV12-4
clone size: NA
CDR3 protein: CASNDRAGNTIYF
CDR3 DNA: TGTGCCAGCAACGACAGAGCTGGAAACACCATATATTTT

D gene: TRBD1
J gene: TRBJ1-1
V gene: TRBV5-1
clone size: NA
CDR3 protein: CASSWTGPTEAFF
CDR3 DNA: TGCGCCAGCAGCTGGACAGGGCCCACTGAAGCTTTCTTT

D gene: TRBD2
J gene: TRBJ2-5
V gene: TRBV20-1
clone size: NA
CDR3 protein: CSASVASGGETQYF
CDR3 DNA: TGCAGTGCTAGCGTCGCTAGCGGGGGGGAGACCCAGTACTTC

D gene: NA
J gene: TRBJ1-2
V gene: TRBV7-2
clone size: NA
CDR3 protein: CASRHPQGPTWGYTF
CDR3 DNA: TGTGCCAGCAGACACCCTCAGGGCCCTACTTGGGGCTACACCTTC

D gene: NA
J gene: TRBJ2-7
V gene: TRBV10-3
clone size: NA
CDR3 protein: CAISERGTDYEQYF
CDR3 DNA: TGTGCCATCAGTGAGCGCGGGACAGACTACGAGCAGTACTTC

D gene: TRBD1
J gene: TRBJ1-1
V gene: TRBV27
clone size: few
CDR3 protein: CASSLDRGGEAEAFF
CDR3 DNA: TGTGCCAGCAGTCTGGACAGGGGGGGAGAGGCTGAAGCTTTCTTT

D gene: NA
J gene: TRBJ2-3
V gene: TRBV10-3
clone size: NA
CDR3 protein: CAISEVDTQYF
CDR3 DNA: TGTGCCATCAGTGAAGTGGATACGCAGTATTTT

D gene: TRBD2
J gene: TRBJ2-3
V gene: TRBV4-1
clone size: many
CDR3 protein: CASSQEGLAGANTQYF
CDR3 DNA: TGCGCCAGCAGCCAAGAGGGGTTAGCGGGGGCTAATACGCAGTATTTT

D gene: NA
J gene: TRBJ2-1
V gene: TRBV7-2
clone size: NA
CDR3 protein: CASSLQWGNEQFF
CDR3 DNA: TGTGCCAGCAGCTTACAATGGGGCAATGAGCAGTTCTTC

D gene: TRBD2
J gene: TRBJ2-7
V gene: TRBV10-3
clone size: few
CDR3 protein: CAISEGLAAYEQYF
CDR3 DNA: TGTGCCATCAGTGAGGGACTAGCGGCGTACGAGCAGTACTTC

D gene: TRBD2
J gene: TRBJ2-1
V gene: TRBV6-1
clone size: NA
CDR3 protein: CASSELLAGGFFSSYNEQFF
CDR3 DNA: TGTGCCAGCAGTGAATTACTAGCGGGGGGGTTCTTTAGCTCCTACAATGAGCAGTTCTTC

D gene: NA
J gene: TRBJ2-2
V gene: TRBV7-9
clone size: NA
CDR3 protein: CASHLRGNTGELFF
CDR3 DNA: TGTGCCAGCCACTTAAGGGGAAACACCGGGGAGCTGTTTTTT

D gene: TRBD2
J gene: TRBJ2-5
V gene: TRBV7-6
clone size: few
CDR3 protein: CASSRSGGPQETQYF
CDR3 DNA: TGTGCCAGCAGTCGTAGCGGGGGCCCGCAAGAGACCCAGTACTTC

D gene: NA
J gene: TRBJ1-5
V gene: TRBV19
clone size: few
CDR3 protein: CASSIWGDNQPQHF
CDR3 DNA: TGTGCCAGTAGTATATGGGGAGATAATCAGCCCCAGCATTTT

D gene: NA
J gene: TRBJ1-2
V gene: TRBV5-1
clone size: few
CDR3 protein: CASSLDSSDYGYTF
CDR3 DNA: TGCGCCAGCAGCTTGGACAGCTCTGACTATGGCTACACCTTC

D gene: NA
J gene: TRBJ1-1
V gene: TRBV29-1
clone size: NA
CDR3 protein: CSGREDLNTEAFF
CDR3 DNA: TGCAGCGGGAGGGAGGACTTGAACACTGAAGCTTTCTTT

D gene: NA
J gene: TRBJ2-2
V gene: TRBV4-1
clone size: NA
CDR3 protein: CASSQEWRVTGELFF
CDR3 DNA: TGCGCCAGCAGCCAAGAGTGGCGCGTTACCGGGGAGCTGTTTTTT

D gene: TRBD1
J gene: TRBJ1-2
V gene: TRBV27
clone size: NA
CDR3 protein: CASSPGQANYGYTF
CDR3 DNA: TGTGCCAGCAGTCCCGGACAGGCAAACTATGGCTACACCTTC

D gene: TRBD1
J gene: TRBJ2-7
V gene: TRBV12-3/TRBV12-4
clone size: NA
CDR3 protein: CASSLLTGGAEQYF
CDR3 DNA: TGTGCCAGCAGTTTACTGACAGGGGGCGCCGAGCAGTACTTC

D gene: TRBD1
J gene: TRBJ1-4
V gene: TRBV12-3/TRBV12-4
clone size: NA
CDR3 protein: CASTLDRGINEKLFF
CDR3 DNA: TGTGCCAGCACCCTTGACAGGGGGATTAATGAAAAACTGTTTTTT

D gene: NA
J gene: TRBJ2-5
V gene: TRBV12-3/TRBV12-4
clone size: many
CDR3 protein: CASSLGGGGQETQYF
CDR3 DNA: TGTGCCAGCAGTTTAGGTGGCGGAGGCCAAGAGACCCAGTACTTC

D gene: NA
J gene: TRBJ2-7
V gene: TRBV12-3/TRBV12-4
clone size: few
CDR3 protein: CASRGDNSYEQYF
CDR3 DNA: TGTGCCAGTCGCGGGGACAATTCCTACGAGCAGTACTTC

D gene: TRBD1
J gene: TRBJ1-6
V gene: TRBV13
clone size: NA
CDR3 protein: CASSSGQILHF
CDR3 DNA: TGTGCCAGCAGCTCGGGACAGATCCTCCACTTT